This TCR beta chain originates from a study of radiation and T cells in renal cell carcinoma. As for the study in general: Nephrectomy followed 15 Gy stereotactic body radiation by 4 weeks.

As to time point: baseline pretreatment blood. Described treatment: 15 Gy SBRT to primary tumor, nephrectomy 4 weeks later. Radiation-treated patients gave blood at baseline, week 2 and week 4. This renal cell carcinoma was of the clear cell type. Profiled with immunoSEQ multiplex PCR; TCRdb holds only in-frame clones, not every one. The sample holds 140,000 to 150,000 clones, about nine tenths seen once. Sequences were derived from blood, sampled from a patient whose treatment included radiotherapy and nephrectomy. The TCR comes from a woman between 65 and 79 years old with renal cell carcinoma.

The CDR3 region is CASSVRGGVTQETQYF. The CDR3, as DNA: TGTGCCAGTAGTGTGCGGGGGGGCGTGACCCAAGAGACCCAGTACTTC. The V and J genes are TRBV19 and TRBJ2-5; 9 bases are shared with TRBD2. V was clipped by 5 bases and J by 1 base; unmatched bases: 8. CDR1 and CDR2 from the germline V gene are LNHDA and SQIVND (reference sequence). The CDR3 sequence is 16 residues long.